Below, 29 T cell receptor beta chains from the same sample are listed, as sequenced in a study of shared clonotypes between healthy human individuals. Sequencing was performed with immunoSEQ multiplex PCR; in TCRdb, only in-frame clones are kept and a portion is missing. The profile covers about 2.1 million clones, with about 93% appearing a single time and over 1.5% taken by the ten largest. Naive CD8 cells lacked CD45RO, underwent positive selection for CCR7 and left out terminally differentiated effector memory CD45RA+ cells. Sequencing was performed on naive CD8+ T cells from PBMCs. The receptors here all came from a man between 18 and 29 years old in good health. Some clones in this sample may be carry-over from other donors' samples.

Worth noting for this clone: Other DNA sequences within the sample encode an identical CDR3. The rearrangement uses TRBV2 and TRBJ2-7; D is unresolved. CDR1 and CDR2 from the germline V gene are SNHLY and FYNNEI. The CDR3 is 12 amino acids. Trimming left V 3 bases short and J 4 bases short, with 7 bases between. This CDR3 is CASSDDGYEQYF. The CDR3 DNA is TGTGCCAGCAGTGACGACGGATACGAGCAGTACTTC.

For this clone: In the same sample, other DNA sequences code for this CDR3. This chain joins TRBV4-1 and TRBJ2-7; TRBD2 matches at 11 bases. The CDR3 consists of 15 residues. The junction had 0 bases not matched to a gene; V was cut back by 2 bases and J by 0 bases. CDR1 is MGHRA and CDR2 is YSYEKL in the germline V gene. The CDR3 loop reads CASSQTSGSSYEQYF. The CDR3 DNA reads TGCGCCAGCAGCCAAACTAGCGGGAGCTCCTACGAGCAGTACTTC.

Details on this clone: Other nucleotide sequences from this sample produce the same CDR3. This chain connects TRBV9 to TRBJ2-5, with TRBD2 matching 8 bases. Trimming took 0 bases from V and 5 from J; bases not matched to a gene: 3. CDR1 and CDR2 from the germline V gene are SGDLS and YYNGEE. CDR3 length: 14 amino acids. The DNA for the CDR3 is TGTGCCAGCAGCGTAGCGGGAGGGACTGAGACCCAGTACTTC. This sequence encodes CASSVAGGTETQYF. Complete variable domain (other parts from reference TRBV9 and TRBJ2-5): DSGVTQTPKHLITATGQRVTLRCSPRSGDLSVYWYQQSLDQGLQFLIQYYNGEERAKGNILERFSAQQFPDLHSELNLSSLELGDSALYFCASSVAGGTETQYFGPGTRLLVL.

This rearrangement joins TRBV25-1 to TRBJ1-2; D not certain. The germline V and J ends were trimmed by 5 bases and 3 bases, with 10 bases remaining between them. The V gene's germline CDR1 is MGHDK and CDR2 SYGVNS. The CDR3 runs 13 residues. The CDR3 sequence: CASSPTHYYGYTF. The CDR3, as DNA: TGTGCCAGCAGTCCGACTCATTACTATGGCTACACCTTC.

The chain carries TRBV28 and TRBJ2-7; TRBD2 agrees at 9 bases. V was pared by 7 bases and J by 5 bases, with 3 bases of the junction left unmatched. This CDR3 has 12 amino acids. Germline V gene data show CDR1 as MDHEN and CDR2 as SYDVKM. CDR3 nucleotide sequence: TGTGCCAGCACCGAGCGGGAGGACGAGCAGTACTTC. This codes for CASTEREDEQYF.

The table lists this clone with a count of one. The gene calls are TRBV28 and TRBJ2-2, with D tentatively TRBD1 or TRBD2 (7 bases each). The CDR3 has 16 residues. V was clipped by 11 bases and J by 3 bases, with 22 bases between them. CDR1 MDHEN and CDR2 SYDVKM come from the germline V gene. The CDR3 protein is CAHGGEGQLYTGELFF. The CDR3 DNA is TGTGCCCATGGGGGGGAGGGACAGCTTTACACCGGGGAGCTGTTTTTT.

The CDR3 bases are TGCGCCAGCAGTGAGCCCAAGGAGACCCAGTACTTC. Amino acid sequence: CASSEPKETQYF. The chain couples TRBV10-2 to TRBJ2-5; no reliable D call. The CDR3 spans 12 residues. V gave up 2 bases and J gave up 5 bases, with 6 bases separating them. Germline CDR1 WSHSY, CDR2 SAAADI.

The chain joins TRBV11-2 to TRBJ1-1; D gene ambiguous. From germline, CDR1 is SGHAT and CDR2 FQNNGV. The CDR3 runs to 13 residues. V lost 1 base and J 8 bases, leaving 11 bases between the germline ends. The CDR3 protein is CASSLGVFPEAFF. The CDR3 coding sequence is TGTGCCAGCAGCTTAGGGGTCTTTCCCGAAGCTTTCTTT.

The V gene is TRBV11-2, the J gene TRBJ2-4, with D tentatively TRBD1 (6 bases). CDR3 length equals 12 residues. CDR1 SGHAT and CDR2 FQNNGV come from the germline V gene. Trimming took 4 bases from V and 7 from J, leaving 8 bases between them. CDR3 loop: CASSSGQNIQYF. CDR3 DNA sequence: TGTGCCAGCAGCTCCGGACAGAACATTCAGTACTTC.

The chain combines TRBV27 with TRBJ2-5; either TRBD1 or TRBD2 may fit D (5 bases each). The CDR3 sequence is 15 residues long. Trimming shortened V by 1 base and J by 5 bases, and 14 bases separated the two germline ends. Per germline, CDR1 MNHEY and CDR2 SMNVEV (reference sequence). The CDR3 reads CASSLWGTDGETQYF. CDR3 coding DNA: TGTGCCAGCAGTTTATGGGGGACCGACGGGGAGACCCAGTACTTC.

To note about this clone: Distinct nucleotide sequences in the sample also encode this CDR3. CDR3 amino acids: CASSLGQGNYEQYF. In nucleotides, the CDR3 is TGCGCCAGCAGCCTCGGACAGGGGAACTACGAGCAGTACTTC. This chain connects TRBV5-1 to TRBJ2-7, with TRBD1 identical over 9 bases. The germline gives CDR1 SGHRS, CDR2 YFSETQ. The V segment lost 4 bases and the J segment 3 bases; nucleotides outside the gene matches: 5. The CDR3 has 14 amino acids.

The chain carries TRBV5-6 and TRBJ2-3; the D is unclear. V was clipped by 3 bases and J by 2 bases, with 4 bases between them. The CDR3 runs 12 residues. Per germline, CDR1 SGHDT and CDR2 YYEEEE. The CDR3 sequence: CASSYATDTQYF. CDR3 nucleotide sequence: TGTGCCAGCAGCTATGCCACAGATACGCAGTATTTT.

V is TRBV19 and J is TRBJ1-1; D might be TRBD1 (5 bases). Trimming stripped 4 bases from V and 1 base from J, with 13 bases between. CDR1 and CDR2 (germline): LNHDA, SQIVND (reference sequence). The CDR3 spans 15 residues. In nucleotides, the CDR3 is TGTGCCAGTAGTACCCGGGACGGACCGAACACTGAAGCTTTCTTT. It translates to CASSTRDGPNTEAFF.

The V and J genes are TRBV19 and TRBJ2-3; D perhaps matches TRBD2 (6 bases). The CDR3 is 14 amino acids. Trimming removed 5 bases from V and 3 bases from J, with 12 bases in between. Germline V lookup: CDR1 LNHDA, CDR2 SQIVND (reference sequence). The CDR3 DNA is TGTGCCAGTAGTGCGAGACTAGTTACAGATACGCAGTATTTT. Residues: CASSARLVTDTQYF.

V usage is TRBV28 and J usage is TRBJ2-7, with D perhaps matching TRBD1 (6 bases). Looked up from germline, CDR1 is MDHEN and CDR2 is SYDVKM. The CDR3 is 21 residues long. Trimming removed 6 bases from V and 6 bases from J, with 39 bases in between. The CDR3 region is CASSLSSPGRIVGTIPLEQYF. The CDR3, as DNA: TGTGCCAGCAGCCTCAGCTCACCCGGACGAATTGTGGGGACAATACCTCTCGAGCAGTACTTC. The variable domain in full, completed from reference TRBV28 and TRBJ2-7, reads DVKVTQSSRYLVKRTGEKVFLECVQDMDHENMFWYRQDPGLGLRLIYFSYDVKMKEKGDIPEGYSVSREKKERFSLILESASTNQTSMYLCASSLSSPGRIVGTIPLEQYFGPGTRLTVT.

V usage is TRBV9 and J usage is TRBJ2-5; unclear D gene. V lost 0 bases and J 3 bases, leaving 6 bases between the germline ends. This CDR3 is 13 amino acids long. Germline V lookup: CDR1 SGDLS, CDR2 YYNGEE. The CDR3 reads CASSVGAEETQYF. The CDR3 DNA reads as TGTGCCAGCAGCGTAGGGGCAGAAGAGACCCAGTACTTC.

This clone has only one observation. V usage is TRBV6-5 and J usage is TRBJ1-2; tentatively, D is TRBD1 (5 bases). The CDR3 runs to 15 residues. The germline gives CDR1 MNHEY, CDR2 SVGAGI. The V gene lost 5 bases and the J gene lost 7 bases, with 20 bases spanning the gap. The CDR3 sequence: CASSKHRGGFSGYTF. The CDR3 DNA sequence: TGTGCCAGCAGTAAACATCGGGGGGGGTTCTCTGGCTACACCTTC.

Concerning this clone itself: Other nucleotide sequences from this sample produce the same CDR3. The chain carries TRBV29-1 and TRBJ1-2, with D possibly TRBD1 on 5 matching bases. Trimming removed 3 bases from V and 4 bases from J, with 9 bases in between. The CDR3 length is 12 residues. The germline V gene has CDR1 SQVTM and CDR2 ANQGSEA. The CDR3 reads CSVDGGFYGYTF. In DNA form, the CDR3 reads TGCAGCGTTGATGGGGGTTTCTATGGCTACACCTTC.

The rearrangement uses TRBV9 and TRBJ2-1, with D possibly being TRBD1 (5 bases). Per germline, CDR1 SGDLS and CDR2 YYNGEE. V dropped 3 bases and J dropped 8 bases, with 18 bases sitting between them. CDR3 length: 15 amino acids. CDR3 protein: CASSGDRGRSYEQFF. The CDR3 DNA follows: TGTGCCAGCAGCGGGGATAGGGGTCGATCATATGAGCAGTTCTTC.

This sequence joins TRBV6-1 and TRBJ1-3; a possible D gene is TRBD1 (5 bases). Per germline, CDR1 MNHNS and CDR2 SASEGT. This CDR3 is built from 20 residues. V was trimmed by 3 bases and J by 0 bases, leaving 24 bases between them. This chain's CDR3 is CASSDLLPGRSSFSGNTIYF. In DNA, the CDR3 is TGTGCCAGCAGTGATCTATTACCGGGACGGTCCTCTTTCTCTGGAAACACCATATATTTT.

This rearrangement joins TRBV6-5 to TRBJ1-3; D gene uncertain. The germline CDR1 and CDR2 sequences are MNHEY and SVGAGI. V shed 4 bases and J shed 2 bases, with 15 bases lying between them. The CDR3 has 16 amino acids. CDR3 DNA: TGTGCCAGCAGTTCCCGAGGCCGCGGGGCTGGAAACACCATATATTTT. Translated, it gives CASSSRGRGAGNTIYF.

V usage is TRBV4-1 and J usage is TRBJ2-7; TRBD1 agrees at 9 bases. CDR1 is MGHRA and CDR2 is YSYEKL in the germline V gene. The V gene end was trimmed by 2 bases and the J gene end by 6 bases; junction bases not matched to a gene: 11. CDR3 length: 16 residues. The CDR3 here is CASSQQPGQGWVEQYF. The CDR3 DNA follows: TGCGCCAGCAGCCAACAGCCGGGACAGGGATGGGTCGAGCAGTACTTC.

The chain recombines TRBV29-1 with TRBJ1-2, with D maybe TRBD1 (5 bases). With 6 bases removed from V and 3 bases from J, the gap between germline ends came to 11 bases. This CDR3 is built from 12 residues. Germline-derived CDR1 and CDR2 are SQVTM and ANQGSEA. The CDR3 protein is CSVPTGYYGYTF. The CDR3 DNA reads as TGCAGCGTGCCAACAGGATACTATGGCTACACCTTC.

The chain links TRBV19 to TRBJ2-1; TRBD2 agrees at 8 bases. The CDR3 spans 15 residues. The germline gives CDR1 LNHDA, CDR2 SQIVND (reference sequence). V shed 3 bases and J 6 bases; nucleotides not matched to a gene: 7. For the CDR3, the DNA is TGTGCCAGTAGTATTTGGCAGCGGGAGACCAATGAGCAGTTCTTC. Encoded protein: CASSIWQRETNEQFF.

The rearrangement links TRBV7-9 to TRBJ2-7; D may be TRBD2 (6 bases). Germline CDR1 is SEHNR and CDR2 is FQNEAQ (reference sequence). The CDR3 consists of 14 residues. The V and J ends lost 5 bases and 11 bases respectively, with 22 bases between them. This chain's CDR3 is CASSAGPYLLREYF. The CDR3 region has the DNA TGTGCCAGCAGCGCGGGACCCTATCTCCTACGAGAGTACTTC.

CDR3 DNA sequence: TGTGCCAGCAGTTTAAGGTTAGGCCACGAGCAGTACTTC. Translated, it gives CASSLRLGHEQYF. V gene TRBV27 combines with J gene TRBJ2-7; D gene uncertain. Germline V gene sequence: CDR1 MNHEY, CDR2 SMNVEV (reference sequence). The length of the CDR3 is 13 residues. Trimming shortened V by 2 bases and J by 5 bases, and 10 bases separated the two germline ends.

The chain uses TRBV7-8 and TRBJ1-1, with 9 bases lining up with TRBD1. The junction had 4 bases not matched to a gene; V was cut back by 4 bases and J by 1 base. The CDR3 spans 15 residues. The germline V gene encodes CDR1 SGHVS and CDR2 FQNEAQ. This CDR3 is CASSYPTGGNTEAFF. For the CDR3, the DNA is TGTGCCAGCAGCTACCCGACAGGGGGGAACACTGAAGCTTTCTTT.

The gene calls are TRBV28 and TRBJ2-3, with 8 nucleotides matching TRBD2. Germline V gene lookup returns CDR1 MDHEN and CDR2 SYDVKM. Germline trimming cut 5 bases from V and 0 bases from J; bases unmatched to any gene: 10. There are 17 residues in the CDR3. The chain's CDR3 is CASSKFLAGDSTDTQYF. The CDR3 bases are TGTGCCAGCAGTAAGTTCCTAGCGGGTGATAGCACAGATACGCAGTATTTT.

This rearrangement joins TRBV9 to TRBJ2-1; weak D call: TRBD2 (6 bases). V was shortened by 3 bases and J by 4 bases, with 17 bases between the two germline ends. The CDR3 extends over 16 amino acids. Germline V gene data show CDR1 as SGDLS and CDR2 as YYNGEE. CDR3 sequence (DNA): TGTGCCAGCAGCGGAGGGCCTCCTAGCGAGTACAATGAGCAGTTCTTC. Its translation is CASSGGPPSEYNEQFF.